The clone carrying this T cell receptor beta chain has more than one count but fewer than ten. TCRdb passed the reads through MiXCR, listing each CDR3 protein once. Counted here are approximately 250,000 distinct CDR3 sequences, around an eighth occurring once; the ten biggest clones make up approximately 1.6%. V lost 3 bases and J 6 bases, leaving 22 bases between the germline ends. Germline-derived CDR1 and CDR2 are MNHEY and SMNVEV (reference sequence). This CDR3 region has 17 residues. The data derive from a study of T cell repertoires in cytomegalovirus infection. The J gene is TRBJ2-3, the V gene TRBV27, with D possibly TRBD1 on 7 matching bases. The clonotype originates from a human donor in good health (CMV status not recorded). Some clones in this sample may be carry-over from other donors' samples. The sample comprised PBMCs. The CDR3 region is CASSLGATWTGGDTQYF. The CDR3 coding sequence is TGTGCCAGCAGTTTGGGCGCGACCTGGACAGGAGGGGATACGCAGTATTTT.